The clone carrying this T cell receptor (beta chain) was counted only a few times. Its antigen is still unknown. TCRdb ran MiXCR on the RT-PCR reads and lists one entry per CDR3 protein. The table records about 780,000 distinct CDR3 sequences, roughly 20% of them present only once. This sample was included in a study of response to subunit inactivated influenza vaccine. Overall study findings and caveats: With each seasonal influenza vaccination, the authors suggested, few new T cells are recruited.

The CDR3 is 12 residues long. V shed 3 bases and J shed 6 bases, with 10 bases lying between them. Germline V CDR1 and CDR2: SGHRS, YFSETQ. This receptor was obtained from a man aged 50 to 60 who received an inactivated influenza vaccine. This sample comprised PBMCs from blood, obtained more than 4 days after vaccination. V is TRBV5-1 and J is TRBJ2-7; no firm D call. The CDR3 nucleotides read TGCGCCAGCAGCTACGATAGGGCCGAGCAGTACTTC. Protein sequence: CASSYDRAEQYF.